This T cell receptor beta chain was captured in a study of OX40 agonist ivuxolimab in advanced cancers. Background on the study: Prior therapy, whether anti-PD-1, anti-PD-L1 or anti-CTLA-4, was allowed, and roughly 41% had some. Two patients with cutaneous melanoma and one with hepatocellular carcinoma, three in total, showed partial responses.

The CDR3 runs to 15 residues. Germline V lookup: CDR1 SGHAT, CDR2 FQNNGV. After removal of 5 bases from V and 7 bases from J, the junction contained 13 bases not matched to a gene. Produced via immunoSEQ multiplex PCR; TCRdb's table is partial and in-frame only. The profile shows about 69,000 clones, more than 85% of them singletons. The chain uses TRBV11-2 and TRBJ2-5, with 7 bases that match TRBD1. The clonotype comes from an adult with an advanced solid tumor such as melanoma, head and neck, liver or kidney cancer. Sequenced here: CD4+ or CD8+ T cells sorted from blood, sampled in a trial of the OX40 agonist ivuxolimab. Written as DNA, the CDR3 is TGTGCCAGCAGCCCCACCCGGACAGGCCGTGGGACCCAGTACTTC. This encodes CASSPTRTGRGTQYF. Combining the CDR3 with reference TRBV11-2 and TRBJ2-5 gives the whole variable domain EAGVAQSPRYKIIEKRQSVAFWCNPISGHATLYWYQQILGQGPKLLIQFQNNGVVDDSQLPKDRFSAERLKGVDSTLKIQPAKLEDSAVYLCASSPTRTGRGTQYFGPGTRLLVL.